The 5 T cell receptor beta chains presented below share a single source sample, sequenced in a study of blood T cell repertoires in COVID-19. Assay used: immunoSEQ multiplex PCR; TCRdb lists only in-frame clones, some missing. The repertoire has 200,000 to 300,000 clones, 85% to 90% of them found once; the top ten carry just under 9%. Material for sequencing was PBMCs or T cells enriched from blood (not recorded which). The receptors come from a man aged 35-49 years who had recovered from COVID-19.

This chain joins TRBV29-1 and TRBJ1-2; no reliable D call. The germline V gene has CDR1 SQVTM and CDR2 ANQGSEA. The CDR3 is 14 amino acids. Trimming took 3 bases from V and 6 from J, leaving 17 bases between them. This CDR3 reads CSVESPIVSNGYTF. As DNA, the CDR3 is TGCAGCGTTGAGTCCCCCATTGTTAGTAATGGCTACACCTTC.

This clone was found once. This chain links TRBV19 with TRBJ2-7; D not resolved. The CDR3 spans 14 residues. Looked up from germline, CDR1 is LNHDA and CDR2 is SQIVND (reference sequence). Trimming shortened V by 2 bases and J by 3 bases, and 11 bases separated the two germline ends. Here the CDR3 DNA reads TGTGCCAGTAGTATACAGGATAAGCTCTACGAGCAGTACTTC. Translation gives CASSIQDKLYEQYF.

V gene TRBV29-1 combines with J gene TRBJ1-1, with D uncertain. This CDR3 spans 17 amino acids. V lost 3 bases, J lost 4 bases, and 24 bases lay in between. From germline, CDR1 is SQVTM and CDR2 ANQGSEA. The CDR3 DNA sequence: TGCAGCGTTGAGAATGTATGGGAGACCGCGGCGGGCACTGAAGCTTTCTTT. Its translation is CSVENVWETAAGTEAFF.

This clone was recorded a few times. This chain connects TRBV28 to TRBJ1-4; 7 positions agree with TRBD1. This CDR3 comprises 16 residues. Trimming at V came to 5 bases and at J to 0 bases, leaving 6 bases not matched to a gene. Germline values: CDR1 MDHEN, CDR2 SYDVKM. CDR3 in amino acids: CASSLQGGATNEKLFF. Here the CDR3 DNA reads TGTGCCAGCAGTCTCCAGGGGGGTGCAACTAATGAAAAACTGTTTTTT.

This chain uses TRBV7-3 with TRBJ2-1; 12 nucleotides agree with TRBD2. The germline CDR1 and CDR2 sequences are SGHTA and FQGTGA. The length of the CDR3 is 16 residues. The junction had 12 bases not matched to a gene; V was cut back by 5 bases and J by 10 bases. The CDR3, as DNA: TGTGCCAGCAGCCCTACGACTAGCGGGGGTCGAAGGGAGCAGTTCTTC. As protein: CASSPTTSGGRREQFF.